The present TCR beta chain was sequenced within a study of beta chain features in type 1 diabetes. Turning to the study itself: Across all samples, approximately 110,000,000 sorted cells were examined. Study-wide results and limits: The VDJ junctions of type 1 diabetes patients carried fewer insertions and more deletions. The study found moderately but significantly shorter TCRB CDR3s in all four CD4+ subsets of Type 1 diabetes patients. The naive, central memory and Treg TCRB repertoires showed an apparent similarity that was greater among patients than among healthy donors.

A few counts support this clone. Its antigen is unknown. V was pared by 2 bases and J by 0 bases, with 14 bases between. The CDR3 consists of 17 residues. CDR1 and CDR2 from the germline V gene are SGHRS and YFSETQ. Reverse transcribing all isolated RNA meant expressed TCRB transcripts were sequenced. Using immunoSEQ multiplex PCR, the repertoire was profiled, and TCRdb retains in-frame clones only, with some absent. This table holds 150,000 to 200,000 clones, roughly 8% found once. Donors underwent one heparinised blood draw, approximately 120 mL on average. J is TRBJ2-2 and V is TRBV5-1; D unresolved. Material: central memory CD4+ T cells from blood. This receptor was taken from a man aged 18 to 29 with type 1 diabetes. Here the CDR3 DNA reads TGCGCCAGCAGCTTCATGGCGAGACACGCGAACACCGGGGAGCTGTTTTTT. It translates to CASSFMARHANTGELFF.